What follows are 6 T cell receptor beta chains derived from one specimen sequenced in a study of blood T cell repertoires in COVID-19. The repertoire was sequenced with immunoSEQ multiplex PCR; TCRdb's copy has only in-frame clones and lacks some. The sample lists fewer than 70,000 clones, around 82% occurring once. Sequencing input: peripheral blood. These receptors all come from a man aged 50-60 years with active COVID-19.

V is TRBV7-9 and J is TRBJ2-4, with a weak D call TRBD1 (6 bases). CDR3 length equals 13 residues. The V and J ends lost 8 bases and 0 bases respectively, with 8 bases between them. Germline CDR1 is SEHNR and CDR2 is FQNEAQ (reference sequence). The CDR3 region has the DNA TGTGCCAGCGGGGGCCTAGCCAAAAACATTCAGTACTTC. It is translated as CASGGLAKNIQYF.

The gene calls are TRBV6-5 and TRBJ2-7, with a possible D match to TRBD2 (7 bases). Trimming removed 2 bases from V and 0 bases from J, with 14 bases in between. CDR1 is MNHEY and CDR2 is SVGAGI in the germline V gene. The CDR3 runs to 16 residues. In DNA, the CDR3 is TGTGCCAGCAGTTACGGGGGCGGGGGCCCCTCCTACGAGCAGTACTTC. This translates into CASSYGGGGPSYEQYF.

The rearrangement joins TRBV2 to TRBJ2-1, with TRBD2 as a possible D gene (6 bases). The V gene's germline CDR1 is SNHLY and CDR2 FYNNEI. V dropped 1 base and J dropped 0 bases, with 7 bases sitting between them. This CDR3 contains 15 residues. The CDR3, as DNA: TGTGCCAGCAGTGAAGACGGGAGCTCCTACAATGAGCAGTTCTTC. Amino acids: CASSEDGSSYNEQFF.

The CDR3 coding sequence is TGTGCCAGTAGTATGGGCAGGAACTATGGCTACACCTTC. This gives the protein CASSMGRNYGYTF. The chain links TRBV19 to TRBJ1-2, with D hard to call. This CDR3 is 13 amino acids long. V lost 3 bases, J lost 2 bases, and 7 bases lay in between. CDR1 and CDR2 (germline): LNHDA, SQIVND (reference sequence).

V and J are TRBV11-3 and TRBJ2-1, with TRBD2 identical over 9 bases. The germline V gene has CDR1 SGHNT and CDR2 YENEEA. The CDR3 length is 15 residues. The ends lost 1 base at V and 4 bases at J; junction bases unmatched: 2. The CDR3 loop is CASSLVAGAYNEQFF. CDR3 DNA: TGTGCCAGCAGCTTAGTAGCGGGGGCATACAATGAGCAGTTCTTC.

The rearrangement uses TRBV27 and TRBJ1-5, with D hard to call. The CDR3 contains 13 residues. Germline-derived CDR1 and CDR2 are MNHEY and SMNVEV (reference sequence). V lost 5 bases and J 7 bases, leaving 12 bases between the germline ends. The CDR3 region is CASSPQARQPQHF. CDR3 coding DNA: TGTGCCAGCAGTCCGCAGGCAAGGCAGCCCCAGCATTTT.